There are a few counts of the clone carrying this T cell receptor (beta chain). Its antigen is unidentified. TCRdb analysed the reads with MiXCR anew, one entry per CDR3 protein. The data contain approximately 500,000 distinct CDR3 sequences, approximately 15% of them singletons. The CDR3 has 14 amino acids. Germline V lookup: CDR1 MNHNY, CDR2 SVGAGI (reference sequence). V was trimmed by 0 bases and J by 5 bases, leaving 11 bases between them. The data originate from a study of T cell repertoires in cytomegalovirus infection. Study-level background: Signatures in public TCR beta sequences pointed to both CMV infection and matching HLA type. Study-wide points: HLA-C-restricted TCR beta clonotypes specific for CMV led the ex vivo response. The study identified carriers of CMV plus the relevant HLA from cumulative public TCR beta family frequency.

The receptor's source is a human donor in good health (CMV status not recorded). Some clones in this sample may be carry-over from other donors' samples. Sample: CD8+ T cells from PBMCs. This chain links TRBV6-6 with TRBJ2-7; D uncertain. CDR3 sequence reads: CASSYSGLRNEQYF. CDR3 DNA: TGTGCCAGCAGTTACTCAGGGCTAAGGAACGAGCAGTACTTC.